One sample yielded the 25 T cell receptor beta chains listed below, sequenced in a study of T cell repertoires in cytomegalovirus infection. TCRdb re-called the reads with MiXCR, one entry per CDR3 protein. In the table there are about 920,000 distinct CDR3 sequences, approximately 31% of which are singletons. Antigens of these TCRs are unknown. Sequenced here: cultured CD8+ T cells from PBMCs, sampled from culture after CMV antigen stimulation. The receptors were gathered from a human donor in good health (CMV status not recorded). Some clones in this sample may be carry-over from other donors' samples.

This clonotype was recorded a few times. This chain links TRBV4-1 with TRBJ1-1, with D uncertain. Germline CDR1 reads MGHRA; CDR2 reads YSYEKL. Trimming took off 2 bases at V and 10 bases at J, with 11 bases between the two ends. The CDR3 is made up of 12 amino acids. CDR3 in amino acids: CASSQPPRAAFF. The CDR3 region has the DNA TGCGCCAGCAGCCAACCGCCGCGGGCAGCTTTCTTT.

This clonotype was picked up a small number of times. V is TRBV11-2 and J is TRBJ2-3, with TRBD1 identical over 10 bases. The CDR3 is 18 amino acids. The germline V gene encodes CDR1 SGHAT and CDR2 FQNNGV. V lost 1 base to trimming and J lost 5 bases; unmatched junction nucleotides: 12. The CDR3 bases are TGTGCCAGCAGCTTAGGTTACCCGGACAGGGGGGGCGGAGATACGCAGTATTTT. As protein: CASSLGYPDRGGGDTQYF.

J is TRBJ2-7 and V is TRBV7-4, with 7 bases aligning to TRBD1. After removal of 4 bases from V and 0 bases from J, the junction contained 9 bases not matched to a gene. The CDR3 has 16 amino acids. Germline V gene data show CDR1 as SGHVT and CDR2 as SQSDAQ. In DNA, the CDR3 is TGTGCCAGCAGCTCCCCCGGGACAGCTTACTCCTACGAGCAGTACTTC. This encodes CASSSPGTAYSYEQYF.

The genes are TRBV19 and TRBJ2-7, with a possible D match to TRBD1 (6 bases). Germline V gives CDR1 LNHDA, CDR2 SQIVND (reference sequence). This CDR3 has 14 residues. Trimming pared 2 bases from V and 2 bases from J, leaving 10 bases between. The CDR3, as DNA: TGTGCCAGTAGTATACAAGGGACACCCTACGAGCAGTACTTC. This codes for CASSIQGTPYEQYF.

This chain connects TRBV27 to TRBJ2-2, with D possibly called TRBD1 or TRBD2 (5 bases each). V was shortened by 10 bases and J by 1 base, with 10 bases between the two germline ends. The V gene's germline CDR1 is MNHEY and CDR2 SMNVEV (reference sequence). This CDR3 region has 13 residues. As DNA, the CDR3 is TGTGCCACAGGGAGAGTGAACACCGGGGAGCTGTTTTTT. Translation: CATGRVNTGELFF.

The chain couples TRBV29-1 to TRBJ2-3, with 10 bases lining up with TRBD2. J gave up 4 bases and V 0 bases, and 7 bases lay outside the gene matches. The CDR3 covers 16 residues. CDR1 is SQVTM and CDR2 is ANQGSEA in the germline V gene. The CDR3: CSVEDLASGGADTQYF. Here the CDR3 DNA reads TGCAGCGTTGAAGATCTGGCTAGCGGGGGCGCAGATACGCAGTATTTT.

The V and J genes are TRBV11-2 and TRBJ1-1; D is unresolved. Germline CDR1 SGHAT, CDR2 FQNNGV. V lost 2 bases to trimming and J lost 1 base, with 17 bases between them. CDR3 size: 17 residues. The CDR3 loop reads CASSLWARGNPNTEAFF. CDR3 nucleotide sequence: TGTGCCAGCAGCTTATGGGCAAGAGGGAATCCGAACACTGAAGCTTTCTTT.

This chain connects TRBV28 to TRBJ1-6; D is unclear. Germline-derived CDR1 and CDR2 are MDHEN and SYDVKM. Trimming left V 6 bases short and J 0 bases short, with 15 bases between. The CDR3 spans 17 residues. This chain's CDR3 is CASSLQRLSSYNSPLHF. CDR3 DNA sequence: TGTGCCAGCAGCCTTCAACGGCTCAGCTCCTATAATTCACCCCTCCACTTT. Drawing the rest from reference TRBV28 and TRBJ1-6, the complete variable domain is DVKVTQSSRYLVKRTGEKVFLECVQDMDHENMFWYRQDPGLGLRLIYFSYDVKMKEKGDIPEGYSVSREKKERFSLILESASTNQTSMYLCASSLQRLSSYNSPLHFGNGTRLTVT.

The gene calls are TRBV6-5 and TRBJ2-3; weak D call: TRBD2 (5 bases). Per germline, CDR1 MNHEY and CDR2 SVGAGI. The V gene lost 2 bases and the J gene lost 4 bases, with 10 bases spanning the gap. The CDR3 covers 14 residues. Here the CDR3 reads CASSYTLGADTQYF. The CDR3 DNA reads TGTGCCAGCAGTTACACTCTCGGGGCAGATACGCAGTATTTT.

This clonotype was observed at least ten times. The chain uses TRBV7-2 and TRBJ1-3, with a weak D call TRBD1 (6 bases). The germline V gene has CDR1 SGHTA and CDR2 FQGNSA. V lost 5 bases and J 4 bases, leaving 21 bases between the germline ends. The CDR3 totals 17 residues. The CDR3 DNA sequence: TGTGCCAGCAGCCTTTTTGCCGGGACATCGGCGGGAAACACCATATATTTT. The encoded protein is CASSLFAGTSAGNTIYF.

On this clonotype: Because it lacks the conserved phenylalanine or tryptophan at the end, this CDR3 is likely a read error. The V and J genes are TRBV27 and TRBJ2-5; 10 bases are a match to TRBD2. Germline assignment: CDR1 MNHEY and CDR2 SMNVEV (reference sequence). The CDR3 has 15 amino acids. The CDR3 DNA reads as TGTGCCGGCAGTTCGGTAGCGGGGGGCCAAGAGACCCAGTACTCC. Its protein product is CAGSSVAGGQETQYS.

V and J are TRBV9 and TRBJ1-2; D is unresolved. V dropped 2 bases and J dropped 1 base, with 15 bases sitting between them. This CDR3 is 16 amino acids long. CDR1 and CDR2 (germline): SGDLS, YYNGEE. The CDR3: CASSVSLKDINYGYTF. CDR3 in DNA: TGTGCCAGCAGCGTCAGCCTGAAGGATATTAACTATGGCTACACCTTC. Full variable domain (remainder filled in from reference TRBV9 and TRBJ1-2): DSGVTQTPKHLITATGQRVTLRCSPRSGDLSVYWYQQSLDQGLQFLIQYYNGEERAKGNILERFSAQQFPDLHSELNLSSLELGDSALYFCASSVSLKDINYGYTFGSGTRLTVV.

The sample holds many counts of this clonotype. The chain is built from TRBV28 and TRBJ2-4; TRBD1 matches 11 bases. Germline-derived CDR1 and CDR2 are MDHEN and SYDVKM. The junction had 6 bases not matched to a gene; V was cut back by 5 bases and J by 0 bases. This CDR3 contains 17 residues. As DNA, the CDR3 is TGTGCCAGCAGTGGGGGACAGGGGGAGGGAGCCAAAAACATTCAGTACTTC. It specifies CASSGGQGEGAKNIQYF.

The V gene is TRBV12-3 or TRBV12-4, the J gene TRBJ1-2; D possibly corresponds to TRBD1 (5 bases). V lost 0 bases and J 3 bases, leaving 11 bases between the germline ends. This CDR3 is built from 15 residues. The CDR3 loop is CASSLAPTGYYGYTF. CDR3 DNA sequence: TGTGCCAGCAGTTTAGCCCCTACAGGTTACTATGGCTACACCTTC.

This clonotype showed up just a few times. The CDR3, as DNA: TGTGCCAGCAGTTTAAGGGGCGAAAACATTCAGTACTTC. This translates into CASSLRGENIQYF. The V call is TRBV12-3 or TRBV12-4, the J call TRBJ2-4; perhaps TRBD1 as D (5 bases). V was trimmed by 2 bases and J by 5 bases, leaving 7 bases between them. The CDR3 is 13 amino acids.

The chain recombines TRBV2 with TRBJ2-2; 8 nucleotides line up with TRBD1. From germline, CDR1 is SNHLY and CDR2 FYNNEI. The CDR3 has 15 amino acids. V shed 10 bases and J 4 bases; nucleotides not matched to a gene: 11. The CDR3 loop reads CATPGQGGGTGELFF. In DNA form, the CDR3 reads TGTGCCACCCCTGGACAGGGCGGCGGCACCGGGGAGCTGTTTTTT.

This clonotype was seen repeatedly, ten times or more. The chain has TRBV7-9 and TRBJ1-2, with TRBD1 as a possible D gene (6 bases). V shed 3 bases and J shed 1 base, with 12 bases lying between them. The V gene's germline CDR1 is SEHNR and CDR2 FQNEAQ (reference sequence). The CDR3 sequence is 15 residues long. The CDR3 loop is CASSFRQDLNYGYTF. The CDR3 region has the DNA TGTGCCAGCAGCTTCCGACAGGACCTTAACTATGGCTACACCTTC.

The CDR3 here is CASRGDSNYGYTF. The DNA of the CDR3 is TGTGCCAGCAGGGGGGACAGCAACTATGGCTACACCTTC. The rearrangement joins TRBV6-5 to TRBJ1-2; 7 nucleotides agree with TRBD1. Per germline, CDR1 MNHEY and CDR2 SVGAGI. This CDR3 comprises 13 residues. V lost 6 bases and J lost 2; bases outside the gene matches: 3.

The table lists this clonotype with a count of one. The CDR3 loop is CASSLGDSVGYTF. CDR3 sequence (DNA): TGTGCCAGCAGCCTGGGGGATTCGGTCGGCTACACCTTC. The chain combines TRBV4-2 with TRBJ1-2; a weak D match, TRBD1 (5 bases). The CDR3 spans 13 residues. CDR1 LGHNA and CDR2 YNFKEQ come from the germline V gene. Trimming took 4 bases from V and 8 from J, leaving 14 bases between them.

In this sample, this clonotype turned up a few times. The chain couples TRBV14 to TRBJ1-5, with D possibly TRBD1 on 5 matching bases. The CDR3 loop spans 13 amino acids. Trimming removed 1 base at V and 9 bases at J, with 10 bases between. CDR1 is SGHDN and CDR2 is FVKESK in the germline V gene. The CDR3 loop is CASSQGWGRPQHF. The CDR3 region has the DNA TGTGCCAGCAGCCAAGGGTGGGGGAGGCCCCAGCATTTT.

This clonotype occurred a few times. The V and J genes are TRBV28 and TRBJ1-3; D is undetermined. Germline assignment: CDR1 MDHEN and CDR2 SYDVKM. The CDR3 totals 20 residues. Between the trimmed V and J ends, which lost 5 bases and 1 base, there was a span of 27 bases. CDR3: CASSPTSRPAPTVSGNTIYF. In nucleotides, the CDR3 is TGTGCCAGCAGTCCTACATCCCGGCCGGCACCGACGGTTTCTGGAAACACCATATATTTT.

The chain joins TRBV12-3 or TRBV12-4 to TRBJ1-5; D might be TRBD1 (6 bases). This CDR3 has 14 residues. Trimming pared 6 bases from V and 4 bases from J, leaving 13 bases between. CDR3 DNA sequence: TGTGCCAGCAGCCAGGACAGCCCAAATCAGCCCCAGCATTTT. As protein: CASSQDSPNQPQHF.

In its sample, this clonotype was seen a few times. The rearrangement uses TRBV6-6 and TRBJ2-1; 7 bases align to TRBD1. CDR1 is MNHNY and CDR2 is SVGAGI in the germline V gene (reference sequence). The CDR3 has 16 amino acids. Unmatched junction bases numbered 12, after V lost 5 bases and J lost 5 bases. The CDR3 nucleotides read TGTGCCAGCAGTCCCCTCAGGACAGGCAATGACAATGAGCAGTTCTTC. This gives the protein CASSPLRTGNDNEQFF.

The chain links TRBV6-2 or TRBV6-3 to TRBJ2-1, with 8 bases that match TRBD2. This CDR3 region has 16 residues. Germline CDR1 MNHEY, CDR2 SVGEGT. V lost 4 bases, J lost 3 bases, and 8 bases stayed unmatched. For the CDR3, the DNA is TGTGCCAGCAGTTTCTCTCGACGGGAGGGCTACAATGAGCAGTTCTTC. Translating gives CASSFSRREGYNEQFF.

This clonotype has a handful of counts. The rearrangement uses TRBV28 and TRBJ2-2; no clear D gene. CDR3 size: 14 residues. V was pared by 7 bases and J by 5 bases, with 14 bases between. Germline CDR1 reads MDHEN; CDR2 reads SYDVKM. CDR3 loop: CASTVNRATGELFF. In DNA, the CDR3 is TGTGCCAGCACTGTTAACAGAGCTACCGGGGAGCTGTTTTTT.